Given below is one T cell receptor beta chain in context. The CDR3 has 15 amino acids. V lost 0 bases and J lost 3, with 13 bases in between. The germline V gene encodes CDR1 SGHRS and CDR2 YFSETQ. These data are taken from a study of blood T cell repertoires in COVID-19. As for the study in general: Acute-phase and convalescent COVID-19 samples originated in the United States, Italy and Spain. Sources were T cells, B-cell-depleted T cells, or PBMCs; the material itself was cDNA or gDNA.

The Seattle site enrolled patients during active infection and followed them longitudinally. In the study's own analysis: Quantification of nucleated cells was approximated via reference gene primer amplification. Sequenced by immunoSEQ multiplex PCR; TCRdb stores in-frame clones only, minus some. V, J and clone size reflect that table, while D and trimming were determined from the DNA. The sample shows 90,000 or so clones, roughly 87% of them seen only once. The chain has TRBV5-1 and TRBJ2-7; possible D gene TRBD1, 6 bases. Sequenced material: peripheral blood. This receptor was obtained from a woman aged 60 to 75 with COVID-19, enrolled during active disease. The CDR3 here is CASSLVGGVDYEQYF. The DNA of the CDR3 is TGCGCCAGCAGCTTGGTAGGGGGAGTCGACTACGAGCAGTACTTC.